Listed here are 8 T cell receptor beta chains from one sample, sequenced in a study of T cell clones after liver transplantation. Using immunoSEQ multiplex PCR, the repertoire was profiled, and TCRdb retains in-frame clones only, with some absent. The table lists roughly 80,000 clones, about 82% of them singletons, with 0.47% in the top ten. The starting material was CD4+ T cells from blood, obtained around 45 months after liver transplant. Source of these receptors: a human patient who received a liver transplant. Certain T cells may be donor cells from the graft.

This chain uses TRBV6-6 with TRBJ1-4; 7 positions agree with TRBD1. This CDR3 is built from 14 residues. CDR1 and CDR2 (germline): MNHNY, SVGAGI (reference sequence). J was trimmed by 7 bases and V by 5 bases; bases with no gene match: 7. This CDR3 reads CASSQGDLREKLFF. The DNA for the CDR3 is TGTGCCAGCAGTCAGGGGGACCTTCGTGAAAAACTGTTTTTT.

V gene TRBV18 combines with J gene TRBJ1-1; D is perhaps TRBD1 (5 bases). Trimming took 3 bases from V and 0 from J, leaving 8 bases between them. The CDR3 runs 14 residues. The germline CDR1 and CDR2 sequences are KGHSH and LQKENI. CDR3 nucleotide sequence: TGTGCCAGCTCACCGGGACCTATGAACACTGAAGCTTTCTTT. Encoded protein: CASSPGPMNTEAFF.

The chain uses TRBV19 and TRBJ1-5, with D unresolved. Germline lookup yields CDR1 LNHDA and CDR2 SQIVND (reference sequence). There are 14 residues in the CDR3. Trimming pared 3 bases from V and 3 bases from J, leaving 9 bases between. In DNA, the CDR3 is TGTGCCAGTAGTATCCGTTCCCTCAATCAGCCCCAGCATTTT. It codes for CASSIRSLNQPQHF.

The chain has TRBV28 and TRBJ2-7; D is possibly TRBD1 (5 bases). Trimming removed 7 bases at V and 0 bases at J, with 10 bases between. The length of the CDR3 is 13 residues. Germline assignment: CDR1 MDHEN and CDR2 SYDVKM. The CDR3 DNA follows: TGTGCCAGCAAGATCGACAGCTCCTACGAGCAGTACTTC. Protein: CASKIDSSYEQYF.

V usage is TRBV27 and J usage is TRBJ2-3; possibly TRBD1 for D (6 bases). V was cut by 10 bases and J by 5 bases, with 16 bases left in between. The CDR3 extends over 13 amino acids. Germline-derived CDR1 and CDR2 are MNHEY and SMNVEV (reference sequence). CDR3 coding DNA: TGTGCCACCTCCCCGGACAGTCAAGATACGCAGTATTTT. Amino acid sequence: CATSPDSQDTQYF.

This chain uses TRBV5-4 with TRBJ1-2; D gene ambiguous. The CDR3 is made up of 15 amino acids. V lost 4 bases and J lost 2, with 15 bases in between. Germline values: CDR1 SGHNT, CDR2 YYREEE (reference sequence). As DNA, the CDR3 is TGTGCCAGCAGCCCGGGAGGGAGTGAAAACTATGGCTACACCTTC. Encoded protein: CASSPGGSENYGYTF.

CDR3: CASTYFSGLNTEAFF. The CDR3 nucleotides read TGTGCCAGTACCTATTTCTCGGGGTTGAACACTGAAGCTTTCTTT. The chain carries TRBV19 and TRBJ1-1; D remains unclear. Germline-derived CDR1 and CDR2 are LNHDA and SQIVND (reference sequence). The CDR3 contains 15 residues. V lost 7 bases to trimming and J lost 0 bases, with 15 bases between them.

This rearrangement joins TRBV19 to TRBJ2-2; possible D gene TRBD1, 5 bases. The CDR3 loop spans 18 amino acids. V was pared by 4 bases and J by 4 bases, with 22 bases between. Per the germline V gene, CDR1 is LNHDA and CDR2 is SQIVND (reference sequence). In nucleotides, the CDR3 is TGTGCCAGTAGTAACGGGCAGGGCCAACCCTCGGGCACCGGGGAGCTGTTTTTT. Protein: CASSNGQGQPSGTGELFF.